These 7 T cell receptor beta chains were sequenced from one sample in a study of CD8 T cells in Susac syndrome. RNA was extracted with the RNeasy kit, and a quantity of roughly 0.45 to 1 ug was reverse transcribed using random hexamers. TCRdb independently ran MiXCR on the immunoSEQ multiplex PCR reads; one entry per CDR3 protein. The sample lists about 210,000 distinct CDR3 sequences, 85% to 95% occurring once. The sequenced sample consisted of CD4+ T cells from PBMCs. The receptors come from a human donor in good health.

This chain connects TRBV12-3 or TRBV12-4 to TRBJ1-1; TRBD1 might be the D (6 bases). V dropped 4 bases and J dropped 2 bases, with 17 bases sitting between them. The length of the CDR3 is 16 residues. CDR3 in amino acids: CASSSPSRGGNTEAFF. The CDR3, as DNA: TGTGCCAGCAGTTCACCGTCGAGAGGGGGTAACACTGAAGCTTTCTTT.

The V call is TRBV29-1, the J call TRBJ2-3; D is perhaps TRBD1 or TRBD2 (5 bases each). V shed 5 bases and J shed 2 bases, with 14 bases lying between them. Germline V gene lookup returns CDR1 SQVTM and CDR2 ANQGSEA. The CDR3 spans 14 residues. The CDR3 loop is CSVSGDRYTDTQYF. CDR3 in DNA: TGCAGCGTTTCCGGGGACCGTTACACAGATACGCAGTATTTT.

The rearrangement uses TRBV2 and TRBJ2-2, with 7 bases that match TRBD2. Germline values: CDR1 SNHLY, CDR2 FYNNEI. J was trimmed by 0 bases and V by 7 bases; bases with no gene match: 5. CDR3 length: 15 amino acids. Here the CDR3 reads CASTVSGANTGELFF. CDR3 bases: TGTGCCAGCACCGTAAGCGGGGCGAACACCGGGGAGCTGTTTTTT.

V and J are TRBV6-1 and TRBJ1-2, with 9 bases fitting TRBD1. This CDR3 spans 15 amino acids. With V trimmed by 5 bases and J by 5 bases, 9 bases remained unmatched. Germline values: CDR1 MNHNS, CDR2 SASEGT. CDR3 sequence (DNA): TGTGCCAGCAGTTATGACAGGGGGAGGGCTTATGGCTACACCTTC. This codes for CASSYDRGRAYGYTF.

The rearrangement joins TRBV24-1 to TRBJ1-2; 8 bases agree with TRBD1. CDR1 and CDR2 (germline): KGHDR, SFDVKD. V trimming: 9 bases; J trimming: 1 base; junction bases outside the gene matches: 12. This CDR3 region has 16 residues. Here the CDR3 DNA reads TGTGCCACCCCTCCCGGACAGGGCCTGGATAACTATGGCTACACCTTC. It translates to CATPPGQGLDNYGYTF.

This chain uses TRBV20-1 with TRBJ2-1; D is unclear. CDR1 is DFQATT, CDR2 SNEGSKA, per germline (reference sequence). There are 16 residues in the CDR3. Deletions cut 1 base from V and 0 bases from J, with 13 bases between. The CDR3 sequence is CSARVMTGSSYNEQFF. CDR3 sequence (DNA): TGCAGTGCTAGAGTCATGACCGGCAGCTCCTACAATGAGCAGTTCTTC.

The CDR3 bases are TGTGCCTGGGGCGAGGGGGGGATGGCACAAGAGACCCAGTACTTC. This gives the protein CAWGEGGMAQETQYF. The chain employs TRBV30 and TRBJ2-5, with D perhaps TRBD2 (7 bases). CDR1 is GTSNPN, CDR2 SVGIG, per germline (reference sequence). This CDR3 region has 15 residues. The germline V and J ends were trimmed by 5 bases and 2 bases, with 18 bases remaining between them.